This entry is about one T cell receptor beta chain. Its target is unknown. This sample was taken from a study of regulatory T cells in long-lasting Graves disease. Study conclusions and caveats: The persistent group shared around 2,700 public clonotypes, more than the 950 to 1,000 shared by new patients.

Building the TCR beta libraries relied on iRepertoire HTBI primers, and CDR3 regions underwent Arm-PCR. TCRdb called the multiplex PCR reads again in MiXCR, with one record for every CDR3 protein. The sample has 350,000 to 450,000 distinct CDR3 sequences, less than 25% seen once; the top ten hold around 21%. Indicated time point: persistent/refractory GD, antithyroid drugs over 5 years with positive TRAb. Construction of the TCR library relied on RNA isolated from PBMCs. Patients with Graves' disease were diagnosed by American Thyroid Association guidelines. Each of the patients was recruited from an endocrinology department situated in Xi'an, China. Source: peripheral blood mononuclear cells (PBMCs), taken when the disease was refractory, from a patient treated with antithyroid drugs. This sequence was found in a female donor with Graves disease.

The CDR3 nucleotides read TGCGCCAGCAGCCAGGCCAGGGACAATCAGCCCCAGCATTTT. This translates into CASSQARDNQPQHF. V gene TRBV4-1 combines with J gene TRBJ1-5; D possibly corresponds to TRBD1 (5 bases). Germline assignment: CDR1 MGHRA and CDR2 YSYEKL. The CDR3 length is 14 residues. The V and J ends lost 3 bases and 3 bases respectively, with 9 bases between them.